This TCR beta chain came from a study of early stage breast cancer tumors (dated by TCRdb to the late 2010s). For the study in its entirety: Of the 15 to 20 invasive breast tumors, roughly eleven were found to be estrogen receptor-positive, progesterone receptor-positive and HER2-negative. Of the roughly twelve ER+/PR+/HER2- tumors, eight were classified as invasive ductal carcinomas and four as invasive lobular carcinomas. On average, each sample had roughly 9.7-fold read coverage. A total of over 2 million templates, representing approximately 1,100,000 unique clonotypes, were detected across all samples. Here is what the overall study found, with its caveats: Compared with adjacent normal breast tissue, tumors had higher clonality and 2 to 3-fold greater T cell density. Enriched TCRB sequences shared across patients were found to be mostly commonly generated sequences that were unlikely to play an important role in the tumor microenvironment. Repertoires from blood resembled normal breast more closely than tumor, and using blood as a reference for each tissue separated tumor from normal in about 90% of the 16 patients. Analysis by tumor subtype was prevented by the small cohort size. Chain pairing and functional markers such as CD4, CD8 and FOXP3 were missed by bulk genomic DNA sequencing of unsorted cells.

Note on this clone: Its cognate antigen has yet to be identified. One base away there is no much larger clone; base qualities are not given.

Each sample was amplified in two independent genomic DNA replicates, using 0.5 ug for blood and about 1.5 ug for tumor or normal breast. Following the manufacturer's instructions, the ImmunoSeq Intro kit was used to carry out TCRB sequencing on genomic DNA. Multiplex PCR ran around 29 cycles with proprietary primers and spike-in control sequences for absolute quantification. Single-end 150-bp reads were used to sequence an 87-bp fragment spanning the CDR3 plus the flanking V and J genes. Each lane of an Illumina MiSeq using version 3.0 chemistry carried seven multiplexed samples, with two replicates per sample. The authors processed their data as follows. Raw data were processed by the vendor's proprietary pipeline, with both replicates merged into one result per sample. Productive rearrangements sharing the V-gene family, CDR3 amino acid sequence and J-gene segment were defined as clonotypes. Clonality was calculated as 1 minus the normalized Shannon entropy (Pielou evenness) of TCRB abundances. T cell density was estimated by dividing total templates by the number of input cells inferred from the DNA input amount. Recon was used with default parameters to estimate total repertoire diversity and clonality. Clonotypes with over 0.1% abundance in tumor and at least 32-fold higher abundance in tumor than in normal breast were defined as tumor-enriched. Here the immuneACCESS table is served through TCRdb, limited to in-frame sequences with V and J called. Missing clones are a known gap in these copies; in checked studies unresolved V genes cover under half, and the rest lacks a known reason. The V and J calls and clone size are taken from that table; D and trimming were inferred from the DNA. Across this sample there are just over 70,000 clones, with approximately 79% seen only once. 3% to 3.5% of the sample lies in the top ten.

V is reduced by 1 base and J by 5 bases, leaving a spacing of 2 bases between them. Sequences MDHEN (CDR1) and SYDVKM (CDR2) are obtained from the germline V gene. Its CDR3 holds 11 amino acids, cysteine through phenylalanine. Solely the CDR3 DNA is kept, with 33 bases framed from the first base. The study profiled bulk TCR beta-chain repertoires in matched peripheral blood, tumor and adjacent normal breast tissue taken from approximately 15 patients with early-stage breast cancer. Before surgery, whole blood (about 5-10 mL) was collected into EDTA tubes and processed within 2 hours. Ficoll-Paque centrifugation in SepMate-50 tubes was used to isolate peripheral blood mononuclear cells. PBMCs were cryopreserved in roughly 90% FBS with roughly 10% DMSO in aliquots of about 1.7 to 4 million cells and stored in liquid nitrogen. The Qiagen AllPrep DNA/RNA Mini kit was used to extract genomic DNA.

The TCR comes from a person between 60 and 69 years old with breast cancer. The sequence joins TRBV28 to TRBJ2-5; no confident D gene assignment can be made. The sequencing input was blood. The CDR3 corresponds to CASSLLETQYF. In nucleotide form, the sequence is TGTGCCAGCAGTTTATTGGAGACCCAGTACTTC.